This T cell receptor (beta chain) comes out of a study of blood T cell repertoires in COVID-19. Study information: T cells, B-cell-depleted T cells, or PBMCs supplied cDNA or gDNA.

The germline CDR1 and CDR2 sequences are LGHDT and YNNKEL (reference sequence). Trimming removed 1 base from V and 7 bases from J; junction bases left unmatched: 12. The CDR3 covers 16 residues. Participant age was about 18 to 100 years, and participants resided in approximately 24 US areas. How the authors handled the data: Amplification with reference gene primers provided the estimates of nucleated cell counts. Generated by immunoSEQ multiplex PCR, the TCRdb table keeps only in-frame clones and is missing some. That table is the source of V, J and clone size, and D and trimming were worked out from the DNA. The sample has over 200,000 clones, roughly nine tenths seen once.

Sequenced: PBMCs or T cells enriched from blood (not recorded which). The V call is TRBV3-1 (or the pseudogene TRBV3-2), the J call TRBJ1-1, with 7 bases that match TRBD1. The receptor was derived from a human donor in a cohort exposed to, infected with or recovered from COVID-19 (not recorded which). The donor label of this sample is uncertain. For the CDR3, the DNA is TGTGCCAGCAGCCAAGCGGCCCACAGGGGCTGGGGTGAAGCTTTCTTT. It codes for CASSQAAHRGWGEAFF.